These 23 T cell receptor beta chains share one sample of origin, sequenced in a study of regulatory T cells in long-lasting Graves disease. HTBI primers from iRepertoire and Arm-PCR of CDR3 regions yielded the TCR beta libraries. One entry per CDR3 protein, called by TCRdb with MiXCR from the multiplex PCR reads. The sample records under 500,000 distinct CDR3 sequences, 20% being singletons. Time point here: persistent/refractory GD, antithyroid drugs over 5 years with positive TRAb. Scientists built the TCR library using RNA that was extracted from PBMCs. Source: peripheral blood mononuclear cells (PBMCs), taken when the disease was refractory, from a patient treated with antithyroid drugs. Receptors were obtained from a female donor with Graves disease.

In its sample, this clonotype was seen many times. DNA for the CDR3: TGTGCCAGCACCTCGATGGGGATAATTGGTGCCGGGGAGCTGTTTTTT. This gives the protein CASTSMGIIGAGELFF. The J gene is TRBJ2-2, the V gene TRBV28, with unresolved D. V gave up 7 bases and J gave up 6 bases, with 21 bases separating them. CDR1 is MDHEN, CDR2 SYDVKM, per germline. The CDR3 is 16 amino acids. Full variable domain (rest looked up from reference TRBV28 and TRBJ2-2): DVKVTQSSRYLVKRTGEKVFLECVQDMDHENMFWYRQDPGLGLRLIYFSYDVKMKEKGDIPEGYSVSREKKERFSLILESASTNQTSMYLCASTSMGIIGAGELFFGEGSRLTVL.

The CDR3 spells CASLPGQGAFQPQHF. In DNA, the CDR3 is TGTGCCAGTCTACCGGGGCAGGGGGCTTTTCAGCCCCAGCATTTT. The chain uses TRBV19 and TRBJ1-5; the match to TRBD1 covers 8 bases. This CDR3 comprises 15 residues. Germline CDR1 LNHDA, CDR2 SQIVND (reference sequence). The junction had 12 bases not matched to a gene; V was cut back by 8 bases and J by 6 bases.

This clonotype was seen a few times. This sequence joins TRBV2 and TRBJ2-5; 9 bases are a match to TRBD2. Germline CDR1 reads SNHLY; CDR2 reads FYNNEI. Trimming at V came to 6 bases and at J to 7 bases, leaving 12 bases not matched to a gene. CDR3 size: 15 residues. CDR3 amino acids: CASSYSGGPRGTQYF. The DNA for the CDR3 is TGTGCCAGCAGCTATAGCGGGGGCCCCCGGGGGACCCAGTACTTC. Filled out from reference TRBV2 and TRBJ2-5, the complete variable domain reads EPEVTQTPSHQVTQMGQEVILRCVPISNHLYFYWYRQILGQKVEFLVSFYNNEISEKSEIFDDQFSVERPDGSNFTLKIRSTKLEDSAMYFCASSYSGGPRGTQYFGPGTRLLVL.

A word on this clonotype: A much larger clone lies a single base off, so this may be a read error. The chain links TRBV7-2 to TRBJ1-1, with D unclear. The V and J ends lost 5 bases and 8 bases respectively, with 18 bases between them. This CDR3 contains 14 residues. CDR1 is SGHTA, CDR2 FQGNSA, per germline. The CDR3 sequence: CASSQLGIGGEAFF. The CDR3 DNA reads TGTGCCAGCAGCCAGCTGGGTATAGGCGGGGAAGCTTTCTTT. The full variable domain, with the rest looked up from reference TRBV7-2 and TRBJ1-1, is GAGVSQSPSNKVTEKGKDVELRCDPISGHTALYWYRQSLGQGLEFLIYFQGNSAPDKSGLPSDRFSAERTGGSVSTLTIQRTQQEDSAVYLCASSQLGIGGEAFFGQGTRLTVV.

The chain links TRBV15 to TRBJ1-1, with D possibly matching TRBD1 (6 bases). V dropped 0 bases and J dropped 1 base, with 9 bases sitting between them. The CDR3 has 15 amino acids. Germline V gene sequence: CDR1 LNHNV, CDR2 YYDKDF (reference sequence). CDR3 DNA sequence: TGTGCCACCAGCAGAGATGGAGGGGGGAACACTGAAGCTTTCTTT. Its translation is CATSRDGGGNTEAFF.

The rearrangement joins TRBV5-1 to TRBJ1-4; D unclear. With 4 bases removed from V and 7 bases from J, the gap between germline ends came to 8 bases. Germline V gene lookup returns CDR1 SGHRS and CDR2 YFSETQ. The CDR3 is made up of 12 amino acids. As DNA, the CDR3 is TGCGCCAGCAGCAGGGATGGTGAAAAACTGTTTTTT. Its protein is CASSRDGEKLFF. The entire variable domain, with the rest obtained from reference TRBV5-1 and TRBJ1-4, is as follows: KAGVTQTPRYLIKTRGQQVTLSCSPISGHRSVSWYQQTPGQGLQFLFEYFSETQRNKGNFPGRFSGRQFSNSRSEMNVSTLELGDSALYLCASSRDGEKLFFGSGTQLSVL.

In its sample, this clonotype was seen many times. The rearrangement uses TRBV28 and TRBJ1-6; D is unresolved. There are 14 residues in the CDR3. Germline V CDR1 and CDR2: MDHEN, SYDVKM. V was cut by 3 bases and J by 7 bases, with 10 bases left in between. Here the CDR3 DNA reads TGTGCCAGCAGTTTCAGAAGTGGGAATTCACCCCTCCACTTT. Its translation: CASSFRSGNSPLHF.

V gene TRBV11-2 combines with J gene TRBJ1-4; no firm D call. Germline V lookup: CDR1 SGHAT, CDR2 FQNNGV. With 5 bases removed from V and 2 bases from J, the gap between germline ends came to 12 bases. The CDR3 covers 15 residues. Written as DNA, the CDR3 is TGTGCCAGCAGCGCGAGGACCGTTACTAATGAAAAACTGTTTTTT. It codes for CASSARTVTNEKLFF.

This clonotype has a handful of counts. This chain links TRBV6-2 or TRBV6-3 with TRBJ2-7, with 10 bases fitting TRBD2. V lost 2 bases to trimming and J lost 5 bases; unmatched junction nucleotides: 6. CDR1 MNHEY and CDR2 SVGEGT come from the germline V gene. The CDR3 is 15 amino acids. The CDR3: CASSYQAGGFHEQYF. The DNA of the CDR3 is TGTGCCAGCAGTTACCAAGCGGGAGGGTTTCACGAGCAGTACTTC.

The chain combines TRBV4-3 with TRBJ1-6; TRBD1 might be the D (5 bases). The V gene's germline CDR1 is LGHNA and CDR2 YSLEER. This CDR3 is built from 15 residues. The V end was cut by 1 base, the J end by 8 bases, with 12 bases between. The CDR3 nucleotides are TGCGCCAGCAGCCAAGTGCAGGGAGGTCATTCACCCCTCCACTTT. Translation gives CASSQVQGGHSPLHF.

This clonotype was counted a single time. A read error may explain this, as a much larger clone is one base away. This chain joins TRBV6-2 or TRBV6-3 and TRBJ1-2; D may be TRBD1 (5 bases). The length of the CDR3 is 14 residues. CDR1 is MNHEY and CDR2 is SVGEGT in the germline V gene. Trimming stripped 5 bases from V and 7 bases from J, with 17 bases between. The DNA for the CDR3 is TGTGCCAGCAGTCCCCTACGGGGCAGCTGTGGCTACACCTTC. It is translated as CASSPLRGSCGYTF.

This chain's CDR3 is CASSQDRGKGANVLTF. The CDR3 DNA sequence: TGTGCCAGTAGCCAGGACAGGGGGAAAGGGGCCAACGTCCTGACTTTC. The chain carries TRBV19 and TRBJ2-6; 10 bases match TRBD1. The V and J ends lost 6 bases and 4 bases, in that order; junction bases with no gene match: 6. Germline V gene sequence: CDR1 LNHDA, CDR2 SQIVND (reference sequence). The CDR3 consists of 16 residues.

The J gene is TRBJ1-6, the V gene TRBV28; a weak D match, TRBD1 (5 bases). Looked up from germline, CDR1 is MDHEN and CDR2 is SYDVKM. V was clipped by 3 bases and J by 2 bases, with 11 bases between them. The CDR3 runs to 16 residues. CDR3 sequence reads: CASSFPDSTYNSPLHF. Written as DNA, the CDR3 is TGTGCCAGCAGTTTCCCAGACAGTACCTATAATTCACCCCTCCACTTT.

As regards this clonotype: Just one base apart from a much larger clone, this may be a read error. The rearrangement links TRBV29-1 to TRBJ2-5, with no clear D. The V end was cut by 1 base, the J end by 2 bases, with 14 bases between. Per the germline V gene, CDR1 is SQVTM and CDR2 is ANQGSEA. The CDR3 is made up of 15 amino acids. CDR3 DNA sequence: TGCAGCGTTGAAGGGTCGCCCGGTCAGCAAGAGACCCAGTACTTC. Protein sequence: CSVEGSPGQQETQYF.

There are a few counts of this clonotype. V and J are TRBV7-9 and TRBJ1-2, with D unclear. V shed 1 base and J shed 0 bases, with 6 bases lying between them. The CDR3 is made up of 14 amino acids. CDR1 and CDR2 (germline): SEHNR, FQNEAQ (reference sequence). The CDR3 is CASSLEAPNYGYTF. CDR3 in DNA: TGTGCCAGCAGCTTAGAGGCTCCTAACTATGGCTACACCTTC.

At least ten counts were recorded for this clonotype. The chain links TRBV12-3 or TRBV12-4 to TRBJ1-1; D may be TRBD1 (5 bases). Trimming removed 3 bases at V and 0 bases at J, with 14 bases between. The CDR3 length is 16 residues. The CDR3 here is CASSLNLGLLNTEAFF. DNA of the CDR3: TGTGCCAGCAGTTTGAACCTGGGACTGCTGAACACTGAAGCTTTCTTT.

Ten or more counts support this clonotype. The CDR3 DNA follows: TGTGCCTGGAGTGTGACAGGGGGGGGTTACGAGCAGTACTTC. Protein: CAWSVTGGGYEQYF. The chain combines TRBV30 with TRBJ2-7, with 9 bases identical to TRBD1. The CDR3 extends over 14 amino acids. From germline, CDR1 is GTSNPN and CDR2 SVGIG (reference sequence). The ends lost 0 bases at V and 4 bases at J; junction bases unmatched: 4.

This sequence joins TRBV4-3 and TRBJ1-5; D perhaps matches TRBD1 (6 bases). Germline CDR1 is LGHNA and CDR2 is YSLEER. The ends were cut back, 1 base at V and 4 bases at J, with 8 bases in the middle. The CDR3 covers 14 residues. In DNA form, the CDR3 reads TGCGCCAGCAGCCAAGCAACAGGGAATCAGCCCCAGCATTTT. This encodes CASSQATGNQPQHF.

The DNA for the CDR3 is TGTGCCAGCAGTTTGGGTGGGGCCATGGGTTACGAGCAGTACTTC. It yields the protein CASSLGGAMGYEQYF. The gene calls are TRBV12-3 or TRBV12-4 and TRBJ2-7, with a tentative D call TRBD1 (5 bases). V lost 3 bases, J lost 4 bases, and 16 bases lay in between. The CDR3 runs to 15 residues.

This clonotype was seen repeatedly, ten times or more. This chain joins TRBV7-3 and TRBJ2-2, with 12 bases matching TRBD2. This CDR3 has 16 amino acids. CDR1 SGHTA and CDR2 FQGTGA come from the germline V gene. V lost 5 bases, J lost 6 bases, and 7 bases stayed unmatched. The CDR3 here is CASSATSGSFAGELFF. CDR3 DNA sequence: TGTGCCAGCAGCGCGACTAGCGGGAGTTTCGCCGGGGAGCTGTTTTTT.

This chain links TRBV7-2 with TRBJ2-7, with a possible D match to TRBD2 (5 bases). CDR1 and CDR2 (germline): SGHTA, FQGNSA. Trimming shortened V by 5 bases and J by 2 bases, and 16 bases separated the two germline ends. This CDR3 has 15 residues. The CDR3 sequence: CASSPDLLRTYEQYF. CDR3 coding DNA: TGTGCCAGCAGCCCGGACTTGCTGAGGACCTACGAGCAGTACTTC.

V gene TRBV12-3 or TRBV12-4 combines with J gene TRBJ1-5; D ambiguous. The CDR3 is 15 residues long. The V gene lost 5 bases and the J gene lost 3 bases, with 14 bases spanning the gap. The CDR3 spells CASSPGPAFNQPQHF. The CDR3 bases are TGTGCCAGCAGTCCCGGCCCCGCCTTCAATCAGCCCCAGCATTTT.

This clonotype was detected a few times. The chain links TRBV4-1 to TRBJ1-4; a possible D gene is TRBD1 (6 bases). V was shortened by 4 bases and J by 3 bases, with 15 bases between the two germline ends. Germline CDR1 and CDR2: MGHRA and YSYEKL. This CDR3 is built from 16 residues. The CDR3 bases are TGCGCCAGCAGCCCTTCGTTCGGACAGCCTAATGAAAAACTGTTTTTT. Translation: CASSPSFGQPNEKLFF.